Described below is a single TCR beta chain sequence and its context. Its binding antigen is unknown. Base qualities are not at hand, and no much larger clone is one base apart. The receptor library was made with RT-PCR. Sequencing was carried out with an Illumina HiSeq 2500. Using fastp trimming at Q25 and MiXCR clonotype assembly, TCRdb reanalyzed the public sequencing data and kept in-frame beta chains. Each entry is one CDR3 protein sequence, shown with its most common DNA and genes. The sample has fewer than 700,000 distinct CDR3 sequences on record, approximately 12% of them singletons. The ten largest clonotypes hold over 10% of the sample. From the cysteine up to the phenylalanine, the CDR3 has a length of 15 residues. The retained sequence is limited to the CDR3, 45 bases, with the frame set at the first base. From the germline V gene, CDR1 is SGHAT and CDR2 is FQNNGV. V sheds 6 bases and J sheds 2 bases, leaving 17 bases between their ends.

The sample is drawn from a study of response to subunit inactivated influenza vaccine listed by TCRdb under 2018. Regarding the research as a whole: The study used deep quantitative T cell receptor repertoire profiling to track responses to a trivalent subunit inactivated influenza vaccine. What the research found in general, with its limitations: It was suggested by the authors that each seasonal influenza vaccination may recruit only a limited number of new T cells.

The sample's time point, from its label and the paper: 40 to 45 days after influenza vaccine administration. The TCR comes from a man over 45 who received an inactivated influenza vaccine. Donor details come from another sample of the same person, matched by shared clones. This chain joins TRBV11-2 to TRBJ2-7; the D gene is tentatively TRBD1 or TRBD2, each matching 5 bases. The sequencing used PBMCs from blood, collected roughly 45 days after vaccination. The CDR3 region: CASRKPGRGPYEQYF. The DNA reads TGTGCCAGCAGGAAACCGGGACGGGGACCCTACGAGCAGTACTTC.